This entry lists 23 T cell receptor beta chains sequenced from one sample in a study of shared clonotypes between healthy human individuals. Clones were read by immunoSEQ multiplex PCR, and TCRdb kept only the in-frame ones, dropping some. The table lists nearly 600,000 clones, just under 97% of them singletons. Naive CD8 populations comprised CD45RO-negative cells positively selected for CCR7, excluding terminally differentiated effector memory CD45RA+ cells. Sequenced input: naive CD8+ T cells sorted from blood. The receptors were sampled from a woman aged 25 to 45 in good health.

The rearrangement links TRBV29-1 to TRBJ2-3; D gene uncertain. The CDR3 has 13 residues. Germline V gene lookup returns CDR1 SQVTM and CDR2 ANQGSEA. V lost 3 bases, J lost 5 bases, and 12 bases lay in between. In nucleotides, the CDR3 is TGCAGCGTTGATTATGGGGTGGAAGATACGCAGTATTTT. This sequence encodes CSVDYGVEDTQYF.

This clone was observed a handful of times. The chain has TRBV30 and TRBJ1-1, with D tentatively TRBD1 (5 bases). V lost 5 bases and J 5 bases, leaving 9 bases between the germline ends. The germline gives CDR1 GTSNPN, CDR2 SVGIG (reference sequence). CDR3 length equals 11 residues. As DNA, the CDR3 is TGTGCCTGGGATGGGGGGACTGAAGCTTTCTTT. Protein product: CAWDGGTEAFF.

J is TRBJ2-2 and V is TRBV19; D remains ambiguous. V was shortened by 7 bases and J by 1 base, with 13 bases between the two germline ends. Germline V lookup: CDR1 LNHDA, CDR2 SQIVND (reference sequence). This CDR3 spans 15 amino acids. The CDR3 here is CASNDAVENTGELFF. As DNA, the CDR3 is TGTGCCAGTAACGACGCAGTAGAGAACACCGGGGAGCTGTTTTTT.

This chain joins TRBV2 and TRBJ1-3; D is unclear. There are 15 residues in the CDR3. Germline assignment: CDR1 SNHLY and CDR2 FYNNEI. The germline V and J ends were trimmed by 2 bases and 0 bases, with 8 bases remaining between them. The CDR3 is CASSESLGSGNTIYF. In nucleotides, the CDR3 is TGTGCCAGCAGTGAAAGTTTGGGCTCTGGAAACACCATATATTTT.

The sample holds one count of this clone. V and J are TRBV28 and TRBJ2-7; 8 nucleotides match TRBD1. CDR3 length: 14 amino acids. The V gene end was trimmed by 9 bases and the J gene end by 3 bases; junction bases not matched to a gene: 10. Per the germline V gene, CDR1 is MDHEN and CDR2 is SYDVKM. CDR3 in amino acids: CARGAGGDVYEQYF. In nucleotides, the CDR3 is TGTGCCAGAGGGGCAGGGGGCGACGTCTACGAGCAGTACTTC. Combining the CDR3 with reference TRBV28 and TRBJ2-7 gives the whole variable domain DVKVTQSSRYLVKRTGEKVFLECVQDMDHENMFWYRQDPGLGLRLIYFSYDVKMKEKGDIPEGYSVSREKKERFSLILESASTNQTSMYLCARGAGGDVYEQYFGPGTRLTVT.

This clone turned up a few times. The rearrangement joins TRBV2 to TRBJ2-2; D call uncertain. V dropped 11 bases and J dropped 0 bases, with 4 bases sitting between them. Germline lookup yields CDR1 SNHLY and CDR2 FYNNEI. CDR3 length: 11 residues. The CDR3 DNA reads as TGTGCCTGCACGAACACCGGGGAGCTGTTTTTT. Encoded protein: CACTNTGELFF.

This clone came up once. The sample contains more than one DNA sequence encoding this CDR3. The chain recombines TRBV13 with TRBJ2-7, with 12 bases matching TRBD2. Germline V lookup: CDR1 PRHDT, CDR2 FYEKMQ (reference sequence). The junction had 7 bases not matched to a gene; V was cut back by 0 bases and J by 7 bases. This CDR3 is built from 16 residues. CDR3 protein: CASSLGLAGGPGEQYF. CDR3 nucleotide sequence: TGTGCCAGCAGCTTAGGTCTAGCGGGAGGGCCTGGGGAGCAGTACTTC.

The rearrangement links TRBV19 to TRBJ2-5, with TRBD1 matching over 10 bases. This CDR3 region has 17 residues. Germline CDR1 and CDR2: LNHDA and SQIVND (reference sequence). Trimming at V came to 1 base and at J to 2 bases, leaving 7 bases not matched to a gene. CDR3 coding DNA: TGTGCCAGTAGTATAGGAGAGGAGGACAGGGGGCAAGAGACCCAGTACTTC. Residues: CASSIGEEDRGQETQYF.

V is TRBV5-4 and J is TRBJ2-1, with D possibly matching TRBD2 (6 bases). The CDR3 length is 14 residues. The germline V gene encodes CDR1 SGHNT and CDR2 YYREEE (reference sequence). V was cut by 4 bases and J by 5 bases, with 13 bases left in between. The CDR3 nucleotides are TGTGCCAGCAGCCCGCGGGACTTACACAATGAGCAGTTCTTC. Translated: CASSPRDLHNEQFF.

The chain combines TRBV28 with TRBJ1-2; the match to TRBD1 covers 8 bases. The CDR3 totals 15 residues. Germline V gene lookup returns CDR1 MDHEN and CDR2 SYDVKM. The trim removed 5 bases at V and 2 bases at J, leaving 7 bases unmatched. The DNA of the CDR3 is TGTGCCAGCAGTAGGACAGGGACTTTAAACTATGGCTACACCTTC. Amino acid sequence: CASSRTGTLNYGYTF.

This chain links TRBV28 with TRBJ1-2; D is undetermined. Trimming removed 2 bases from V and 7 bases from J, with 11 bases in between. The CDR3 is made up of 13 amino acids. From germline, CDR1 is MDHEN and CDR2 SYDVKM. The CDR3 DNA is TGTGCCAGCAGTTTACGAGGATTCTTTGGCTACACCTTC. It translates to CASSLRGFFGYTF.

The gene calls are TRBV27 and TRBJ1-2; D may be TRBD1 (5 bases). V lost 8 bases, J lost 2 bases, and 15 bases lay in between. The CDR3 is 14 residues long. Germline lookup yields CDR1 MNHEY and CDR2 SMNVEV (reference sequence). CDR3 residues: CASAPAGSNYGYTF. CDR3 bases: TGTGCCAGCGCCCCCGCAGGGTCAAACTATGGCTACACCTTC.

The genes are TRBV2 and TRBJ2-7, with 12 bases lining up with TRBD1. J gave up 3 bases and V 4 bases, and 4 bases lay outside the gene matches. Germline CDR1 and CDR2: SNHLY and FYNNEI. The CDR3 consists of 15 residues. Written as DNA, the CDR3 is TGTGCCAGCAGTGGGGGACAGGGGGCAAACTACGAGCAGTACTTC. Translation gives CASSGGQGANYEQYF.

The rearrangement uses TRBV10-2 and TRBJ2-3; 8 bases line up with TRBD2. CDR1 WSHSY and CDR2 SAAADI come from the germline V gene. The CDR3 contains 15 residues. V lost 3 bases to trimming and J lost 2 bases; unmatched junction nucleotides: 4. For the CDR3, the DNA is TGCGCCAGCAGTGAACAGCGGGAGAACACAGATACGCAGTATTTT. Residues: CASSEQRENTDTQYF.

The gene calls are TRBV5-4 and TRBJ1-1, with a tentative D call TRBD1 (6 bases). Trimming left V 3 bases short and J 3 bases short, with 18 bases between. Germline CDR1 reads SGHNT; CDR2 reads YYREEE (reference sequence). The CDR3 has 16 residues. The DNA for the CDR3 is TGTGCCAGCAGCTCCCTCGACGAGGGGGTCGACACTGAAGCTTTCTTT. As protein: CASSSLDEGVDTEAFF. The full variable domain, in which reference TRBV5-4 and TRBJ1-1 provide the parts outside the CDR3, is ETGVTQSPTHLIKTRGQQVTLRCSSQSGHNTVSWYQQALGQGPQFIFQYYREEENGRGNFPPRFSGLQFPNYSSELNVNALELDDSALYLCASSSLDEGVDTEAFFGQGTRLTVV.

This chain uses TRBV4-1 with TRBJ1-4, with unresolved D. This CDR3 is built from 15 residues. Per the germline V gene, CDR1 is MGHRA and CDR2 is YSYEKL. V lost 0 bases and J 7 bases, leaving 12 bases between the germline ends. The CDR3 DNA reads TGCGCCAGCAGCCAAGAGGTTAGGTTGCCTGAAAAACTGTTTTTT. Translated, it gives CASSQEVRLPEKLFF.

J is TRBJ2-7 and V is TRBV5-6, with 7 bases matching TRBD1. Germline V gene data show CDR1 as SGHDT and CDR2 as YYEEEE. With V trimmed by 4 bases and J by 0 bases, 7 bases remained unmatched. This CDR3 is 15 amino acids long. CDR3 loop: CASSDGTEVSYEQYF. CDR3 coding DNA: TGTGCCAGCAGCGATGGGACAGAAGTCTCCTACGAGCAGTACTTC.

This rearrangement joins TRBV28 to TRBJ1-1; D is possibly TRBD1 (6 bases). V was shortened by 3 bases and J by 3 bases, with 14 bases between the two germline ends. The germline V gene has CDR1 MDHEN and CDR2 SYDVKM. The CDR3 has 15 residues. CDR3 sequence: CASSLGRGGYTEAFF. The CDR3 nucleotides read TGTGCCAGCAGTTTGGGGAGAGGGGGGTACACTGAAGCTTTCTTT.

CDR3 amino acids: CASSLPKRDSISYEQYF. The CDR3 DNA reads TGTGCCAGCAGTTTGCCTAAGCGGGACAGCATCTCCTACGAGCAGTACTTC. The V call is TRBV28, the J call TRBJ2-7; D may match TRBD1 or TRBD2 (7 bases each). The germline V and J ends were trimmed by 3 bases and 0 bases, with 18 bases remaining between them. This CDR3 has 17 residues. Per the germline V gene, CDR1 is MDHEN and CDR2 is SYDVKM.

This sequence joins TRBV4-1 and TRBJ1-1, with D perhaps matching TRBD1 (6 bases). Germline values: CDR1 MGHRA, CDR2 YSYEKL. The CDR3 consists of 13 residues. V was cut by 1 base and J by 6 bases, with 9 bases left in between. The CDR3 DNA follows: TGCGCCAGCAGCCAAGGGGGGGGCGCTGAAGCTTTCTTT. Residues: CASSQGGGAEAFF.

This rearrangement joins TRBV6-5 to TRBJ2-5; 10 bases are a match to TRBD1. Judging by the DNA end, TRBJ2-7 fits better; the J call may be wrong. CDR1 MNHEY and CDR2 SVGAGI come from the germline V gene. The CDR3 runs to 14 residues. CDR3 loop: CASSYSGQGHEQYF. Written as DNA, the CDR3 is TGTGCCAGCAGTTACTCGGGACAGGGGCACGAGCAGTACTTC.

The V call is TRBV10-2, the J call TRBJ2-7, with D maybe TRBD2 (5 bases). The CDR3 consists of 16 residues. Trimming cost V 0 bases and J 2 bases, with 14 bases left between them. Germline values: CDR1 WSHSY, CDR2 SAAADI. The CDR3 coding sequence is TGCGCCAGCAGTGAGTCGGAAGGAGCGGCGACCTACGAGCAGTACTTC. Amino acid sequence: CASSESEGAATYEQYF.

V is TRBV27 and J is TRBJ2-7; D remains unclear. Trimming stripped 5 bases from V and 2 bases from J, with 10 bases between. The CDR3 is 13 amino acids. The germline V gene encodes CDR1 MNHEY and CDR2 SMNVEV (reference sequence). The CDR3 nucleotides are TGTGCCAGCAGTATCTCCCAGACCTACGAGCAGTACTTC. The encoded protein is CASSISQTYEQYF.